The TCR beta chain under discussion was sequenced for a study of cytomegalovirus exposure and HLA in healthy donors. The study's findings and limits: Within the data, a cluster of highly shared sequence variants was likely a sequencing artifact.

The germline CDR1 and CDR2 sequences are MGHRA and YSYEKL. The V end was cut by 4 bases, the J end by 3 bases, with 16 bases between. The CDR3 has 15 amino acids. About this clone itself: Its antigen remains unidentified.

In the PCR, 60 Vbeta and 13 Jbeta primers were used. Repertoires were generated with immunoSEQ multiplex PCR, while TCRdb's copy carries only in-frame clones and drops some. The repertoire consists of roughly 55,000 clones, with roughly 74% occurring once and the leading ten covering approximately 35%. The chain uses TRBV4-1 and TRBJ2-7; TRBD1 might be the D (5 bases). This receptor was identified in a man between 35 and 55 years old in good health and CMV-seropositive. The sample was PBMCs. CDR3 DNA: TGCGCCAGCAGCCCTGGGGCTTACCCCCTCTACGAGCAGTACTTC. Amino acids: CASSPGAYPLYEQYF.